Below are 17 T cell receptor beta chains sequenced from a single sample in a study of regulatory T cells in long-lasting Graves disease. Researchers made TCR beta libraries by using iRepertoire HTBI primers and running Arm-PCR on CDR3 regions. Via MiXCR, TCRdb re-called the multiplex PCR reads, giving one row per CDR3 protein. The sample yields 500,000 or so distinct CDR3 sequences, 16% seen once. Time point in this sample: newly diagnosed GD, antithyroid drugs for less than 3 months. Following extraction of RNA from PBMCs, that RNA was used to make the TCR library. This sample also belongs to another study, concerning T cells in Graves' hyperthyroidism and ophthalmopathy.

The source material was peripheral blood mononuclear cells (PBMCs), sampled at new diagnosis, from a patient treated with antithyroid drugs. The source is a middle-aged woman with Graves disease.

The rearrangement links TRBV6-1 to TRBJ2-5; D unresolved. V dropped 1 base and J dropped 4 bases, with 7 bases sitting between them. Germline loops: CDR1 MNHNS, CDR2 SASEGT. The CDR3 is 13 residues long. The chain's CDR3 is CASSEGLGETQYF. In DNA, the CDR3 is TGTGCCAGCAGTGAAGGTCTGGGAGAGACCCAGTACTTC.

Ten or more counts support this clonotype. The rearrangement joins TRBV18 to TRBJ2-3; 12 bases are a match to TRBD1. Germline CDR1 and CDR2: KGHSH and LQKENI. CDR3 length: 15 amino acids. J lost 4 bases, V lost 2 bases, and 1 base had no gene match. This CDR3 reads CASSPGTGGPDTQYF. The DNA of the CDR3 is TGTGCCAGCTCACCAGGGACAGGGGGCCCAGATACGCAGTATTTT.

Many counts were recorded for this clonotype. V gene TRBV12-3 or TRBV12-4 combines with J gene TRBJ1-1; no firm D call. V dropped 5 bases and J dropped 8 bases, with 12 bases sitting between them. The CDR3 is made up of 12 amino acids. The CDR3 sequence: CASSTTGIEAFF. Here the CDR3 DNA reads TGTGCCAGCAGTACCACCGGGATAGAAGCTTTCTTT.

The sample holds a few counts of this clonotype. The rearrangement links TRBV12-3 or TRBV12-4 to TRBJ2-5; D might be TRBD1 (5 bases). V lost 9 bases to trimming and J lost 5 bases, with 16 bases between them. The CDR3 spans 13 residues. The CDR3 nucleotides read TGTGCCAGTATGGGGCCCCCCGGGGAGACCCAGTACTTC. Its protein product is CASMGPPGETQYF.

The V call is TRBV12-3 or TRBV12-4, the J call TRBJ1-2; no definite D call. This CDR3 is built from 13 residues. With 2 bases removed from V and 6 bases from J, the gap between germline ends came to 10 bases. CDR3 coding DNA: TGTGCCAGCAGTTTAAATGGACCGGATGGCTACACCTTC. Its translation is CASSLNGPDGYTF.

This clonotype has a handful of counts. V gene TRBV15 combines with J gene TRBJ1-5; D possibly corresponds to TRBD1 (6 bases). Trimming removed 3 bases from V and 0 bases from J, with 9 bases in between. Germline V lookup: CDR1 LNHNV, CDR2 YYDKDF (reference sequence). There are 15 residues in the CDR3. CDR3 in amino acids: CATSSRGGSNQPQHF. CDR3 coding DNA: TGTGCCACCAGCAGCAGAGGGGGTAGCAATCAGCCCCAGCATTTT.

The sample holds many counts of this clonotype. The V and J genes are TRBV19 and TRBJ1-1; D is unclear. This CDR3 is built from 14 residues. Trimming left V 1 base short and J 0 bases short, with 6 bases between. The V gene's germline CDR1 is LNHDA and CDR2 SQIVND (reference sequence). CDR3 loop: CASSIGGMNTEAFF. The DNA for the CDR3 is TGTGCCAGTAGTATAGGCGGTATGAACACTGAAGCTTTCTTT.

The V and J genes are TRBV11-2 and TRBJ2-1; tentatively, D is TRBD1 (6 bases). Trimming took 5 bases from V and 8 from J, leaving 13 bases between them. Germline V lookup: CDR1 SGHAT, CDR2 FQNNGV. This CDR3 region has 13 residues. The CDR3, as DNA: TGTGCCAGCAGCCCGGGACATTTGGATGAGCAGTTCTTC. It translates to CASSPGHLDEQFF.

This clonotype was seen many times. The V and J genes are TRBV19 and TRBJ1-6, with a tentative D call TRBD1 (6 bases). The CDR3 spans 13 residues. The V and J ends lost 4 bases and 8 bases respectively, with 9 bases between them. Per the germline V gene, CDR1 is LNHDA and CDR2 is SQIVND (reference sequence). Written as DNA, the CDR3 is TGTGCCAGTAGTACGCACAGGGATTCACCCCTCCACTTT. The encoded protein is CASSTHRDSPLHF. Using reference TRBV19 and TRBJ1-6 for the parts outside the CDR3, the full variable domain is DGGITQSPKYLFRKEGQNVTLSCEQNLNHDAMYWYRQDPGQGLRLIYYSQIVNDFQKGDIAEGYSVSREKKESFPLTVTSAQKNPTAFYLCASSTHRDSPLHFGNGTRLTVT.

This clonotype has ten or more counts. The CDR3 here is CASSLQGPPGGNTIYF. DNA of the CDR3: TGTGCCAGCAGCTTACAGGGGCCCCCGGGTGGAAACACCATATATTTT. The V and J genes are TRBV2 and TRBJ1-3; TRBD1 matches 7 bases. CDR1 SNHLY and CDR2 FYNNEI come from the germline V gene. This CDR3 comprises 16 residues. The V segment lost 6 bases and the J segment 3 bases; nucleotides outside the gene matches: 11.

This clonotype has more than one count but fewer than ten. The chain is built from TRBV4-1 and TRBJ2-3; D is unclear. The V gene lost 0 bases and the J gene lost 0 bases, with 16 bases spanning the gap. CDR3 size: 18 residues. Per the germline V gene, CDR1 is MGHRA and CDR2 is YSYEKL. The CDR3 nucleotides are TGCGCCAGCAGCCAAGAGGCTCGGGCCTCGGATAGCACAGATACGCAGTATTTT. This codes for CASSQEARASDSTDTQYF.

The chain recombines TRBV30 with TRBJ2-4; D tentatively fits TRBD1 or TRBD2 (5 bases each). Per germline, CDR1 GTSNPN and CDR2 SVGIG (reference sequence). This CDR3 is 14 amino acids long. V dropped 8 bases and J dropped 8 bases, with 22 bases sitting between them. This CDR3 reads CASSPRDLWDIQYF. In nucleotides, the CDR3 is TGTGCCAGTAGTCCCCGGGACCTATGGGACATTCAGTACTTC.

The V gene is TRBV5-4, the J gene TRBJ2-2, with TRBD2 matching over 13 bases. Germline V gene sequence: CDR1 SGHNT, CDR2 YYREEE (reference sequence). This CDR3 region has 16 residues. V dropped 6 bases and J dropped 5; count of bases not matched to a gene: 7. The CDR3 sequence: CASKLLAGGQTGELFF. DNA of the CDR3: TGTGCCAGCAAGTTACTAGCGGGGGGGCAAACCGGGGAGCTGTTTTTT. Supplemented by reference TRBV5-4 and TRBJ2-2, the full variable domain reads ETGVTQSPTHLIKTRGQQVTLRCSSQSGHNTVSWYQQALGQGPQFIFQYYREEENGRGNFPPRFSGLQFPNYSSELNVNALELDDSALYLCASKLLAGGQTGELFFGEGSRLTVL.

Points on this clonotype: Just one base apart from a much larger clone, this may be a read error. The CDR3 does not close with the conserved phenylalanine or tryptophan, likely indicating a read error. The genes are TRBV6-2 or TRBV6-3 and TRBJ1-2; D remains ambiguous. This CDR3 is 14 amino acids long. Germline V gene data show CDR1 as MNHEY and CDR2 as SVGEGT. V lost 5 bases and J 4 bases, leaving 14 bases between the germline ends. The CDR3 is CASSESSAFYGYTS. The DNA of the CDR3 is TGTGCCAGCAGTGAATCGTCTGCTTTCTATGGCTACACCTCC.

This clonotype was seen a few times. CDR3 protein: CASSMLATEAFF. The CDR3 DNA reads TGTGCCAGTAGTATGCTCGCGACTGAAGCTTTCTTT. The chain recombines TRBV19 with TRBJ1-1; D is ambiguous. Germline assignment: CDR1 LNHDA and CDR2 SQIVND (reference sequence). This CDR3 comprises 12 residues. V lost 3 bases and J lost 5, with 7 bases in between.

This clonotype turned up a few times. The chain employs TRBV12-3 or TRBV12-4 and TRBJ2-2, with TRBD1 identical over 8 bases. This CDR3 comprises 14 residues. After removal of 5 bases from V and 4 bases from J, the junction contained 3 bases not matched to a gene. The CDR3 sequence: CASSPGTGTGELFF. Written as DNA, the CDR3 is TGTGCCAGCAGTCCCGGGACAGGCACCGGGGAGCTGTTTTTT.

The J gene is TRBJ2-5, the V gene TRBV29-1; perhaps TRBD1 as D (6 bases). The V and J ends lost 7 bases and 5 bases respectively, with 14 bases between them. From germline, CDR1 is SQVTM and CDR2 ANQGSEA. This CDR3 spans 12 amino acids. The CDR3 bases are TGCAGCGGGACAGCTTGGGACGAGACCCAGTACTTC. Translating gives CSGTAWDETQYF.